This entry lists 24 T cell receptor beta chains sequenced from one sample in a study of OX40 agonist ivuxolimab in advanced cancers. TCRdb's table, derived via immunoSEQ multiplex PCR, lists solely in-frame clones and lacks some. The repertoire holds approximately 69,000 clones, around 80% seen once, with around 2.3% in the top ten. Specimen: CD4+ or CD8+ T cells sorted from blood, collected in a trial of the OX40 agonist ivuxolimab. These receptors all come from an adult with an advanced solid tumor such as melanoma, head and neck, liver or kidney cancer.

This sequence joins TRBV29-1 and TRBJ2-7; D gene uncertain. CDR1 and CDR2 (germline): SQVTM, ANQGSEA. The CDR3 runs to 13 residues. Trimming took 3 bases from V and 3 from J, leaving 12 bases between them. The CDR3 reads CSVDTSTGYEQYF. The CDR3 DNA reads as TGCAGCGTTGATACCTCAACTGGCTACGAGCAGTACTTC.

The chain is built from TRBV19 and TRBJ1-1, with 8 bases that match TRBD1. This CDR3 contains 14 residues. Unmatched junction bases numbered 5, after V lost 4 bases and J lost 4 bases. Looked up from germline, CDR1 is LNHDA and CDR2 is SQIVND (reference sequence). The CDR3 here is CASSTDRGGTEAFF. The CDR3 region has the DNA TGTGCCAGTAGTACCGACAGGGGTGGCACTGAAGCTTTCTTT.

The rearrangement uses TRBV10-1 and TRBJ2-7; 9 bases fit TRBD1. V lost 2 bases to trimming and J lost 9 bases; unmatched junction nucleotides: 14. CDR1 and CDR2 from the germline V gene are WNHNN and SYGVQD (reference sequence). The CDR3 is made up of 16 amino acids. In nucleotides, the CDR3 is TGCGCCAGCAGTGAGGAGGGACAGGGACCCCCAACGGTGCAGTACTTC. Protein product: CASSEEGQGPPTVQYF.

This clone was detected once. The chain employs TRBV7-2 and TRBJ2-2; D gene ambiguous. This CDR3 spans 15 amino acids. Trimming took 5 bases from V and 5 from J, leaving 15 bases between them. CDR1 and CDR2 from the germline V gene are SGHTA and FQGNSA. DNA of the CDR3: TGTGCCAGCAGCCAGCAACTGGTTGGAACCGGGGAGCTGTTTTTT. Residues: CASSQQLVGTGELFF. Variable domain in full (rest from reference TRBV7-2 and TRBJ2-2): GAGVSQSPSNKVTEKGKDVELRCDPISGHTALYWYRQSLGQGLEFLIYFQGNSAPDKSGLPSDRFSAERTGGSVSTLTIQRTQQEDSAVYLCASSQQLVGTGELFFGEGSRLTVL.

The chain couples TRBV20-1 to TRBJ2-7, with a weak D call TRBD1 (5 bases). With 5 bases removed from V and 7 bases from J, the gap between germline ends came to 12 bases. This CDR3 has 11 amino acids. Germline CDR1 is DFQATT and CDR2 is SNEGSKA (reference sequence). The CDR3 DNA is TGCAGTGCTCCCCAGGGTTGGGAGCAGTACTTC. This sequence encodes CSAPQGWEQYF.

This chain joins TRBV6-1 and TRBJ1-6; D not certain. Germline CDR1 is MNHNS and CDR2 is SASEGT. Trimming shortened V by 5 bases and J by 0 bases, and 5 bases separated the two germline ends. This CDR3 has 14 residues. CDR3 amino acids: CASSTSSYNSPLHF. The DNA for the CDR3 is TGTGCCAGCAGTACCAGCTCCTATAATTCACCCCTCCACTTT.

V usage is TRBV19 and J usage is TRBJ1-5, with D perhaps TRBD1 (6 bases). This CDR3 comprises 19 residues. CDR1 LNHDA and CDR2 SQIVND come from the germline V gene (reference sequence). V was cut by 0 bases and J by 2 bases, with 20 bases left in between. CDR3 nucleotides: TGTGCCAGTAGTATAGAAGGGGGAACGTTGGAGTTAGGCAATCAGCCCCAGCATTTT. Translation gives CASSIEGGTLELGNQPQHF.

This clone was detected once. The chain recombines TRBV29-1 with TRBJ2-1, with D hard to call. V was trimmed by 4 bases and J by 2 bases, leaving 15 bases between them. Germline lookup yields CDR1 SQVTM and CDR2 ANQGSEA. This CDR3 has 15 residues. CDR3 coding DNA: TGCAGCGTTGTTCTGGCCAAGGCCGCCTACAATGAGCAGTTCTTC. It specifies CSVVLAKAAYNEQFF.

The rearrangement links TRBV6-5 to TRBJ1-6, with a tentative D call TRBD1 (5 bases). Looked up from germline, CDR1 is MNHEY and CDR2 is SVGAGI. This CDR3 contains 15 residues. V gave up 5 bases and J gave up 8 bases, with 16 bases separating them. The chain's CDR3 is CASSPPGSSDSPLHF. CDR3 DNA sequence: TGTGCCAGCAGTCCTCCAGGGTCCTCAGATTCACCCCTCCACTTT.

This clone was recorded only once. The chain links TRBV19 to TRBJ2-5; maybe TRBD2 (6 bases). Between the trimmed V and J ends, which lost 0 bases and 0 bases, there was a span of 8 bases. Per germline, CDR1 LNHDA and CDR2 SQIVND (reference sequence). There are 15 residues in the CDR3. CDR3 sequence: CASSIERGNQETQYF. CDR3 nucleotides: TGTGCCAGTAGTATAGAGCGGGGTAACCAAGAGACCCAGTACTTC.

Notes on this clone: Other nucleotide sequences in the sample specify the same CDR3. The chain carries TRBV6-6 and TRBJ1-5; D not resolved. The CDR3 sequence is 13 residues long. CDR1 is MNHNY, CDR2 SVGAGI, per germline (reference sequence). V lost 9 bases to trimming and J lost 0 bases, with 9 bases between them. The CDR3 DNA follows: TGTGCCAGTAGAACGGGTAGCAATCAGCCCCAGCATTTT. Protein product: CASRTGSNQPQHF.

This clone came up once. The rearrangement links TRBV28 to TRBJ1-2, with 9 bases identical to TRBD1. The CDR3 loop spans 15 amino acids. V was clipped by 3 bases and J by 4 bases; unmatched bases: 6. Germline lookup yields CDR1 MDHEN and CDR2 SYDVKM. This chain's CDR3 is CASSLRRQGGYGYTF. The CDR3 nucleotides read TGTGCCAGCAGTTTGCGTAGACAGGGGGGCTATGGCTACACCTTC.

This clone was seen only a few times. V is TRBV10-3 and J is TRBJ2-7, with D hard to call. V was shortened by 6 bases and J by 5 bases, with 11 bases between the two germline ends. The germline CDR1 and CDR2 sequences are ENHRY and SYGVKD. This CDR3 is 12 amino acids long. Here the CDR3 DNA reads TGTGCCATCAGGCGGATTGGGGACGAGCAGTACTTC. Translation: CAIRRIGDEQYF.

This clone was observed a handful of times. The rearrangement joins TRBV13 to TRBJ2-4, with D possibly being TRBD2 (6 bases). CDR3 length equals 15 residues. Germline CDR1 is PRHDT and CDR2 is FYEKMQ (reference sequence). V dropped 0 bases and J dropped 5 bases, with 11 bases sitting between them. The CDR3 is CASSLGGGEENIQYF. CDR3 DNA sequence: TGTGCCAGCAGCTTAGGGGGTGGGGAGGAAAACATTCAGTACTTC.

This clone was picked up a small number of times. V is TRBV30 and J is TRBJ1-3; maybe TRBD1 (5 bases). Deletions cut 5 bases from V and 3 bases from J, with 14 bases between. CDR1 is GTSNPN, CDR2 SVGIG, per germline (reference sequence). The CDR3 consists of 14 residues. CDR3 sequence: CAWRQGTFGNTIYF. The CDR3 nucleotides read TGTGCCTGGCGTCAGGGAACCTTTGGAAACACCATATATTTT.

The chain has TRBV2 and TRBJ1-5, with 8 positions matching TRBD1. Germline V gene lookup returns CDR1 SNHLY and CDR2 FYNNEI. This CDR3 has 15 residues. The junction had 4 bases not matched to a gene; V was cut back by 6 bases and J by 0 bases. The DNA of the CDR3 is TGTGCCAGCAGGGCGACAGGGGTTAGCAATCAGCCCCAGCATTTT. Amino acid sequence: CASRATGVSNQPQHF.

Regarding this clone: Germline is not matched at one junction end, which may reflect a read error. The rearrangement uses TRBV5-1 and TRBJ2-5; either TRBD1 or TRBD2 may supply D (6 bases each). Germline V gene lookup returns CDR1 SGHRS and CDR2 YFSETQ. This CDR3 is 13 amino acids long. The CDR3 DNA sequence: TGTGCCAGCAGCTTCCGGGGGCGGGAGACCCAGTACTTC. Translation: CASSFRGRETQYF.

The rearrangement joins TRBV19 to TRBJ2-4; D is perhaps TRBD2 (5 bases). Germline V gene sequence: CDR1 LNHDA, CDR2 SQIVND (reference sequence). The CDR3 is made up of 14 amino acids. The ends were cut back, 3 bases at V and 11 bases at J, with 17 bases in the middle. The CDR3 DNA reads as TGTGCCAGTAGTATTGAGAGGCTAGCCAGGTTTCAGTACTTC. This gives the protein CASSIERLARFQYF.

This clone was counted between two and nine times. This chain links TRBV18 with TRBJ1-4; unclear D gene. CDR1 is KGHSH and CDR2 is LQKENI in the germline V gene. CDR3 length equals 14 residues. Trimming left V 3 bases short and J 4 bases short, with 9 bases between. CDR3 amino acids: CASSPGNHNEKLFF. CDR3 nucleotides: TGTGCCAGCTCACCGGGGAACCATAATGAAAAACTGTTTTTT.

DNA of the CDR3: TGTGCCAGCAGCTTAGCGGGGGCTGAAAAACTGTTTTTT. It specifies CASSLAGAEKLFF. This sequence joins TRBV7-9 and TRBJ1-4; tentative D call: TRBD1 (6 bases). The germline gives CDR1 SEHNR, CDR2 FQNEAQ (reference sequence). CDR3 length equals 13 residues. Trimming shortened V by 0 bases and J by 7 bases, and 6 bases separated the two germline ends.

CDR3 protein: CASSFGGLAGDTQYF. For the CDR3, the DNA is TGTGCCAGCAGCTTCGGAGGCCTAGCGGGAGATACGCAGTATTTT. This rearrangement joins TRBV7-2 to TRBJ2-3, with 8 positions matching TRBD2. V lost 3 bases and J lost 5; bases outside the gene matches: 7. Germline V gene data show CDR1 as SGHTA and CDR2 as FQGNSA. There are 15 residues in the CDR3.

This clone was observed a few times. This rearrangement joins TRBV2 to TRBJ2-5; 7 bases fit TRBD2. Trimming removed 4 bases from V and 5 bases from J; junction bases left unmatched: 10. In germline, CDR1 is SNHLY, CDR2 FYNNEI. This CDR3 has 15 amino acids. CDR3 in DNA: TGTGCCAGCAGTGGTAACAGCGGGGAAAGGGAGACCCAGTACTTC. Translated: CASSGNSGERETQYF.

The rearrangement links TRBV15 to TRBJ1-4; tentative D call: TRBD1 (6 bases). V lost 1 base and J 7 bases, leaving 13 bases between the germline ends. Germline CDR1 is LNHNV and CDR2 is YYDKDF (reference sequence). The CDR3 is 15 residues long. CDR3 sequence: CATSRVIGRGEKLFF. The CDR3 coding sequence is TGTGCCACCAGCAGAGTTATAGGCAGGGGTGAAAAACTGTTTTTT.

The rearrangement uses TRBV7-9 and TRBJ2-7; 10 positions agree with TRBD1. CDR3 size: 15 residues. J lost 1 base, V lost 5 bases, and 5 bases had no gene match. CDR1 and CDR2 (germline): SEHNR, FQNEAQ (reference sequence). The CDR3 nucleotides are TGTGCCAGCAGCCCACGGGACAGGGGTTCCTACGAGCAGTACTTC. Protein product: CASSPRDRGSYEQYF. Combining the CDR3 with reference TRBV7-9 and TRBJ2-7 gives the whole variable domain DTGVSQNPRHKITKRGQNVTFRCDPISEHNRLYWYRQTLGQGPEFLTYFQNEAQLEKSRLLSDRFSAERPKGSFSTLEIQRTEQGDSAMYLCASSPRDRGSYEQYFGPGTRLTVT.